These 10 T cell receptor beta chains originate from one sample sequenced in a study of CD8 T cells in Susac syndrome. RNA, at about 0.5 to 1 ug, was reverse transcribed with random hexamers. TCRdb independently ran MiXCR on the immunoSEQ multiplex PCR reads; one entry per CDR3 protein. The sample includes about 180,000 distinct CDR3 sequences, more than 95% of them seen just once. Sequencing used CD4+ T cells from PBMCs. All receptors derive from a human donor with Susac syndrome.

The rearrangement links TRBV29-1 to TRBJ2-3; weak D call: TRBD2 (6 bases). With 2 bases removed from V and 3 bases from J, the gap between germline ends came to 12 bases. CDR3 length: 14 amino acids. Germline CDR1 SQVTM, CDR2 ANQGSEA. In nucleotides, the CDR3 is TGCAGCGTTGAAACGGGGGTCAGGACAGATACGCAGTATTTT. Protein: CSVETGVRTDTQYF.

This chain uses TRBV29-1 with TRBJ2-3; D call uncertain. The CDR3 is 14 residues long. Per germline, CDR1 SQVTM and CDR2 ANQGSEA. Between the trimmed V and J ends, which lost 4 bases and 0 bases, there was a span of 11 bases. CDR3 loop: CSVAETMSTDTQYF. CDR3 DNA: TGCAGCGTTGCGGAAACCATGAGCACAGATACGCAGTATTTT.

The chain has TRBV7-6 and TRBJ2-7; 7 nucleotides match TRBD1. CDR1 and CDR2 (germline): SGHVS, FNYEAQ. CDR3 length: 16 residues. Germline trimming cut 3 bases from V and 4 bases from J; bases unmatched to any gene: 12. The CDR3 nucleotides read TGTGCCAGCAGCTTGGCCCCCGGGACAGACTTTTACGAGCAGTACTTC. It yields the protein CASSLAPGTDFYEQYF.

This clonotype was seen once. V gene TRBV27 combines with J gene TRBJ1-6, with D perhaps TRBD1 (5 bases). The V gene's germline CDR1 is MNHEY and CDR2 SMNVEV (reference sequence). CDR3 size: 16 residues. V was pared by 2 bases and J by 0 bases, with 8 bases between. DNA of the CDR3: TGTGCCAGCAGTTTAGGGGGAGCCTCCTATAATTCACCCCTCCACTTT. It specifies CASSLGGASYNSPLHF.

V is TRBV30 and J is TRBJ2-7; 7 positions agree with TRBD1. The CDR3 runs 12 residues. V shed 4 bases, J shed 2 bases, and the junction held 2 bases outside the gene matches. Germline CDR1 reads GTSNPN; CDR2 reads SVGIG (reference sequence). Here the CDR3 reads CAWNRGAYEQYF. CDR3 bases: TGTGCCTGGAACAGGGGAGCCTACGAGCAGTACTTC.

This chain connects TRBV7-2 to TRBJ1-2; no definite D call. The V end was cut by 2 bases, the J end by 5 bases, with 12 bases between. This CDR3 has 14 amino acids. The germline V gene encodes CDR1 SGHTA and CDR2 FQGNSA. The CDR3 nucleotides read TGTGCCAGCAGCTTATCGGGCAGAGAGTATGGCTACACCTTC. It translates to CASSLSGREYGYTF.

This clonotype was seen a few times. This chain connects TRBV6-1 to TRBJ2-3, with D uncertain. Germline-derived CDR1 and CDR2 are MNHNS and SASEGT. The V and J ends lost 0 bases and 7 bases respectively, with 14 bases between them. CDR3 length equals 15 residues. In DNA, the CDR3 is TGTGCCAGCAGTGAAGCGGGCTTGACGGGCTATACGCAGTATTTT. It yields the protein CASSEAGLTGYTQYF.

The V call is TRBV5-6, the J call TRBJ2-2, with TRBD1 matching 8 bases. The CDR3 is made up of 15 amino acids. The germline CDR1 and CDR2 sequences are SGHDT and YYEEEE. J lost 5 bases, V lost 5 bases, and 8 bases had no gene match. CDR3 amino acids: CASSRDRTLTGELFF. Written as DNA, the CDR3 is TGTGCCAGCAGTCGGGACAGGACCTTAACCGGGGAGCTGTTTTTT.

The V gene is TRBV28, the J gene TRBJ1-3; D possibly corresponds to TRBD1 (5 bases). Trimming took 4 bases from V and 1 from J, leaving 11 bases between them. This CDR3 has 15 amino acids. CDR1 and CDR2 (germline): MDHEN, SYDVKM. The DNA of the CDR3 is TGTGCCAGCAGTTCAACCCAGGGATCTGGAAACACCATATATTTT. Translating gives CASSSTQGSGNTIYF.

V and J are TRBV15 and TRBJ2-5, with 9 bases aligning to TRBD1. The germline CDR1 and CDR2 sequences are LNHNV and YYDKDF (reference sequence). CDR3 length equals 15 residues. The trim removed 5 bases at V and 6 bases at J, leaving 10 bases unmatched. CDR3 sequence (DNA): TGTGCCACCAGCGCGCACAGGGGGCCTGTGAAGACCCAGTACTTC. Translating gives CATSAHRGPVKTQYF.